The 17 T cell receptor beta chains in this list originate from one sample, sequenced in a study of T-cell reconstitution after alpha-beta-depleted transplantation in children (dated by TCRdb to the mid-2010s). The treatment or condition label of this sample denotes: allogeneic hematopoietic cell transplantation with graft depleted of TCRalphabeta T cells and CD19 B cells. Library construction relied on PCR. TCRdb lists the instrument as Illumina HiSeq 2500. Molecular barcoding was employed in the preparation of TCR libraries, with unique molecular identifiers being used to normalize TCRbeta repertoire quantification. The raw public reads went through TCRdb reprocessing: fastp at Q25, MiXCR clone calling, in-frame beta chains kept. Duplicate CDR3 protein sequences are folded into a single record with the most common DNA and genes. Present in this sample are about 580,000 distinct CDR3 sequences, more than 20% of which were seen just once. 13% to 15% of the sample is taken by the ten largest.

The sequencing used PBMCs, mostly from graft donor cells, collected 360 days after TCRalphabeta/CD19-depleted stem cell transplant. The receptor set was obtained from a boy in the first two years of life who had a stem cell transplant for acute myeloid leukemia, so the T cells may come from the graft donor.

At least ten counts were recorded for this clonotype. This sequence joins TRBV20-1 and TRBJ2-3; D is uncertain. V shed 0 bases and J shed 2 bases, with 27 bases lying between them. The germline V gene encodes CDR1 DFQATT and CDR2 SNEGSKA (reference sequence). The CDR3 runs 20 residues. This CDR3 is CSARDPQQSILTPPTDTQYF. CDR3 in DNA: TGCAGTGCTAGAGACCCACAACAATCTATACTCACACCTCCCACAGATACGCAGTATTTT.

The rearrangement uses TRBV20-1 and TRBJ2-3; 12 nucleotides match TRBD2. The ends lost 5 bases at V and 6 bases at J; junction bases unmatched: 9. CDR1 is DFQATT, CDR2 SNEGSKA, per germline (reference sequence). This CDR3 has 15 amino acids. The CDR3 coding sequence is TGCAGTGCTCCTAGCGGGGGGGCTCTGGGGGATACGCAGTATTTT. It is translated as CSAPSGGALGDTQYF.

This sequence joins TRBV27 and TRBJ2-1; TRBD1 matches at 9 bases. Germline trimming cut 5 bases from V and 10 bases from J; bases unmatched to any gene: 15. CDR1 MNHEY and CDR2 SMNVEV come from the germline V gene (reference sequence). The CDR3 has 16 amino acids. The CDR3 loop is CASSPTPGTGSTEQFF. CDR3 nucleotides: TGTGCCAGCAGTCCGACCCCCGGGACAGGGTCTACAGAGCAGTTCTTC.

The DNA of the CDR3 is TGCAGTGGGCGGCGGAGCTCCTACAATGAGCAGTTCTTC. Translating it yields CSGRRSSYNEQFF. The chain joins TRBV20-1 to TRBJ2-1, with D unclear. The CDR3 consists of 13 residues. Deletions cut 7 bases from V and 0 bases from J, with 10 bases between. Germline V gene data show CDR1 as DFQATT and CDR2 as SNEGSKA (reference sequence).

This clonotype has a handful of counts. A single base separates this from a much larger clone, so it may be a read error. The chain joins TRBV7-2 to TRBJ1-5; D is possibly TRBD1 (5 bases). The CDR3 has 13 residues. Germline values: CDR1 SGHTA, CDR2 FQGNSA. Trimming removed 6 bases from V and 3 bases from J, with 9 bases in between. DNA of the CDR3: TGTGCCAGCAGTCCCAGGGTCAATCAGCCCCAGCATTTT. Amino acid sequence: CASSPRVNQPQHF.

The chain has TRBV6-5 and TRBJ1-4; no clear D. V lost 2 bases and J 7 bases, leaving 11 bases between the germline ends. The CDR3 sequence is 14 residues long. Germline values: CDR1 MNHEY, CDR2 SVGAGI. CDR3: CASSYEPRSEKLFF. The CDR3 DNA sequence: TGTGCCAGCAGTTACGAGCCCAGGAGTGAAAAACTGTTTTTT.

This clonotype was seen many times. The chain employs TRBV6-5 and TRBJ2-1; D call uncertain. Germline V CDR1 and CDR2: MNHEY, SVGAGI. There are 18 residues in the CDR3. With 0 bases removed from V and 3 bases from J, the gap between germline ends came to 18 bases. CDR3 protein: CASSYSIGVLGNYNEQFF. In DNA, the CDR3 is TGTGCCAGCAGTTACTCGATTGGAGTCTTGGGGAACTACAATGAGCAGTTCTTC.

This clonotype came up a few times. This chain uses TRBV13 with TRBJ2-5; possibly TRBD2 for D (6 bases). The germline V gene has CDR1 PRHDT and CDR2 FYEKMQ (reference sequence). Trimming removed 4 bases from V and 1 base from J, with 16 bases in between. The CDR3 runs 16 residues. CDR3 in DNA: TGTGCCAGCAGCTCAAGGGTAGAGGGACTCCAAGAGACCCAGTACTTC. Amino acids: CASSSRVEGLQETQYF.

This clonotype was found a few times. This chain joins TRBV12-3 or TRBV12-4 and TRBJ1-5; D gene uncertain. V gave up 7 bases and J gave up 6 bases, with 10 bases separating them. The CDR3 has 12 residues. CDR3 residues: CASTTDFQPQHF. The CDR3 DNA reads TGTGCCAGCACTACGGACTTTCAGCCCCAGCATTTT.

A single count supports this clonotype. CDR3 sequence (DNA): TGTGCCAGCAGTTGGCGACTAGACCAAGAGACCCAGTACTTC. Translating it yields CASSWRLDQETQYF. The chain has TRBV6-5 and TRBJ2-5; weak D call: TRBD2 (6 bases). V gave up 4 bases and J gave up 0 bases, with 9 bases separating them. Germline V lookup: CDR1 MNHEY, CDR2 SVGAGI. This CDR3 is 14 amino acids long.

This clonotype came up many times. This chain uses TRBV6-5 with TRBJ1-6; TRBD1 matches at 8 bases. Unmatched junction bases numbered 10, after V lost 4 bases and J lost 8 bases. The germline gives CDR1 MNHEY, CDR2 SVGAGI. The CDR3 sequence is 16 residues long. The CDR3 sequence is CASSWGQARRHSPLHF. The CDR3 DNA is TGTGCCAGCAGTTGGGGACAGGCCCGACGCCATTCACCCCTCCACTTT.

In this sample, this clonotype turned up many times. V usage is TRBV5-1 and J usage is TRBJ2-7; D is perhaps TRBD1 or TRBD2 (5 bases each). CDR3 length equals 15 residues. V was trimmed by 2 bases and J by 4 bases, leaving 16 bases between them. Germline V gene data show CDR1 as SGHRS and CDR2 as YFSETQ. The CDR3 sequence: CASSFTGTLVYEQYF. The DNA for the CDR3 is TGCGCCAGCAGCTTTACCGGGACCCTCGTTTACGAGCAGTACTTC.

The chain employs TRBV12-3 or TRBV12-4 and TRBJ2-5; D gene uncertain. The CDR3 has 12 residues. Trimming stripped 7 bases from V and 4 bases from J, with 10 bases between. CDR3 nucleotide sequence: TGTGCCAGCAAGCAGCGAGCAGAGACCCAGTACTTC. Protein product: CASKQRAETQYF.

Many counts were recorded for this clonotype. The genes are TRBV7-8 and TRBJ2-1; 7 nucleotides line up with TRBD2. The CDR3 is 15 amino acids. Germline values: CDR1 SGHVS, CDR2 FQNEAQ. Trimming cost V 2 bases and J 7 bases; bases outside gene matches: 8. This chain's CDR3 is CASSLTGTITNEQFF. The CDR3 nucleotides are TGTGCCAGCAGCTTAACCGGGACTATCACGAATGAGCAGTTCTTC. Full variable domain (outside the CDR3, taken from reference TRBV7-8 and TRBJ2-1): GAGVSQSPRYKVAKRGQDVALRCDPISGHVSLFWYQQALGQGPEFLTYFQNEAQLDKSGLPSDRFFAERPEGSVSTLKIQRTQQEDSAVYLCASSLTGTITNEQFFGPGTRLTVL.

This clonotype appeared once. The rearrangement uses TRBV12-3 or TRBV12-4 and TRBJ1-1; the D gene is possibly TRBD1 (5 bases). The CDR3 is 16 residues long. V gave up 1 base and J gave up 1 base, with 13 bases separating them. As DNA, the CDR3 is TGTGCCAGCAGTTTAGGGTTTGGGGGGGGGAACACTGAAGCTTTCTTT. It codes for CASSLGFGGGNTEAFF.

A few counts support this clonotype. The chain is built from TRBV20-1 and TRBJ2-7; D gene ambiguous. The CDR3 spans 13 residues. Trimming removed 3 bases from V and 3 bases from J, with 12 bases in between. The germline V gene has CDR1 DFQATT and CDR2 SNEGSKA (reference sequence). The DNA of the CDR3 is TGCAGTGCTAGGCCCCAGAGCTTCTACGAGCAGTACTTC. It is translated as CSARPQSFYEQYF.

The sample holds a few counts of this clonotype. V usage is TRBV12-3 or TRBV12-4 and J usage is TRBJ2-1; 9 bases fit TRBD2. After removal of 1 base from V and 8 bases from J, the junction contained 6 bases not matched to a gene. This CDR3 has 15 residues. As DNA, the CDR3 is TGTGCCAGCAGTTTAGGGGCGGGGGGGATCTATGAGCAGTTCTTC. As protein: CASSLGAGGIYEQFF.